Listed here are 30 T cell receptor beta chains from one sample, sequenced in a study of OX40 agonist ivuxolimab in advanced cancers. TCRdb's copy holds only in-frame clones and misses some; the assay was immunoSEQ multiplex PCR. The table shows 65,000 to 95,000 clones, with 88% occurring only once. This specimen was CD4+ or CD8+ T cells sorted from blood, taken in a trial of the OX40 agonist ivuxolimab. The receptors stem from an adult with an advanced solid tumor such as melanoma, head and neck, liver or kidney cancer.

The chain links TRBV7-8 to TRBJ2-2; D ambiguous. Germline values: CDR1 SGHVS, CDR2 FQNEAQ. Between the trimmed V and J ends, which lost 0 bases and 7 bases, there was a span of 9 bases. This CDR3 region has 14 residues. CDR3 sequence reads: CASSLAQAVGELFF. As DNA, the CDR3 is TGTGCCAGCAGCTTAGCCCAGGCGGTCGGGGAGCTGTTTTTT.

The chain joins TRBV7-6 to TRBJ1-5; a possible D gene is TRBD1 (6 bases). The CDR3 has 15 amino acids. Germline CDR1 reads SGHVS; CDR2 reads FNYEAQ. Trimming took off 5 bases at V and 6 bases at J, with 17 bases between the two ends. The CDR3 nucleotides are TGTGCCAGCAGCGACTACAGGGAAAAAGGTCAGCCCCAGCATTTT. Its protein is CASSDYREKGQPQHF.

V usage is TRBV10-1 and J usage is TRBJ2-1, with D uncertain. Germline assignment: CDR1 WNHNN and CDR2 SYGVQD (reference sequence). V lost 0 bases and J 5 bases, leaving 5 bases between the germline ends. This CDR3 contains 13 residues. The CDR3 is CASSESADNEQFF. The CDR3, as DNA: TGCGCCAGCAGTGAGTCGGCGGACAATGAGCAGTTCTTC.

V gene TRBV5-1 combines with J gene TRBJ2-2; D is tentatively TRBD1 or TRBD2 (6 bases each). V lost 5 bases to trimming and J lost 0 bases, with 14 bases between them. Germline loops: CDR1 SGHRS, CDR2 YFSETQ. The CDR3 contains 16 residues. Here the CDR3 reads CASSLGGGSNTGELFF. CDR3 in DNA: TGCGCCAGCAGTCTGGGGGGCGGTTCGAACACCGGGGAGCTGTTTTTT.

The chain joins TRBV9 to TRBJ2-2; D is possibly TRBD1 (7 bases). Trimming left V 4 bases short and J 7 bases short, with 17 bases between. Per the germline V gene, CDR1 is SGDLS and CDR2 is YYNGEE. The CDR3 runs to 15 residues. CDR3 loop: CASSFLPGGGGELFF. The CDR3 DNA reads as TGTGCCAGCAGCTTTCTCCCAGGGGGAGGCGGGGAGCTGTTTTTT.

This chain connects TRBV7-9 to TRBJ2-3; no reliable D call. This CDR3 spans 13 amino acids. V dropped 2 bases and J dropped 7 bases, with 10 bases sitting between them. The germline V gene has CDR1 SEHNR and CDR2 FQNEAQ (reference sequence). CDR3 loop: CASSLSGQYTQYF. CDR3 DNA sequence: TGTGCCAGCAGCTTATCCGGGCAGTATACGCAGTATTTT.

The chain carries TRBV2 and TRBJ2-5; a possible D gene is TRBD1 (7 bases). This CDR3 is 12 amino acids long. The V end lost 10 bases, the J end lost 5 bases, and 14 bases lay between the germline ends. Germline V gene lookup returns CDR1 SNHLY and CDR2 FYNNEI. The DNA of the CDR3 is TGTGCCACCAGGGGGGTCGGTGAGACCCAGTACTTC. Residues: CATRGVGETQYF.

Here the CDR3 DNA reads TGTGCCAGTAGTATCTCCGTGAATGTAGGCTACACCTTC. It is translated as CASSISVNVGYTF. The chain links TRBV19 to TRBJ1-2; D not resolved. CDR1 is LNHDA and CDR2 is SQIVND in the germline V gene (reference sequence). The CDR3 is 13 residues long. V gave up 3 bases and J gave up 8 bases, with 13 bases separating them.

The table lists this clone with a count of one. Other nucleotide sequences from this sample produce the same CDR3. The chain is built from TRBV5-1 and TRBJ1-5; maybe TRBD1 (5 bases). The CDR3 loop spans 14 amino acids. V was cut by 4 bases and J by 4 bases, with 12 bases left in between. Germline values: CDR1 SGHRS, CDR2 YFSETQ. The CDR3 is CASSPGTANQPQHF. CDR3 nucleotides: TGCGCCAGCAGCCCAGGGACGGCAAATCAGCCCCAGCATTTT.

The rearrangement joins TRBV7-2 to TRBJ1-2; tentative D call: TRBD1 (6 bases). The CDR3 contains 15 residues. CDR1 and CDR2 (germline): SGHTA, FQGNSA. The V end lost 4 bases, the J end lost 1 base, and 13 bases lay between the germline ends. The chain's CDR3 is CASSYTGYSNYGYTF. For the CDR3, the DNA is TGTGCCAGCAGCTATACAGGGTACAGTAACTATGGCTACACCTTC.

The gene calls are TRBV2 and TRBJ1-2; 9 bases map to TRBD1. Trimming removed 8 bases from V and 8 bases from J; junction bases left unmatched: 15. The CDR3 runs 15 residues. Germline loops: CDR1 SNHLY, CDR2 FYNNEI. The CDR3 region is CASRPGQGGSGGYTF. For the CDR3, the DNA is TGTGCCAGCCGCCCGGGACAGGGAGGTTCGGGGGGCTACACCTTC.

This chain uses TRBV7-2 with TRBJ1-5, with a weak D call TRBD1 (5 bases). With 5 bases removed from V and 6 bases from J, the gap between germline ends came to 14 bases. The germline V gene encodes CDR1 SGHTA and CDR2 FQGNSA. The CDR3 totals 14 residues. CDR3 DNA: TGTGCCAGCAGCCCCGGGGCAGGGCGTCAGCCCCAGCATTTT. This gives the protein CASSPGAGRQPQHF.

The V gene is TRBV2, the J gene TRBJ2-4; tentatively, D is TRBD1 (6 bases). The V end was cut by 7 bases, the J end by 8 bases, with 18 bases between. The CDR3 totals 14 residues. Germline V gives CDR1 SNHLY, CDR2 FYNNEI. The CDR3 loop is CASNYRAHGDIQYF. The CDR3 region has the DNA TGTGCCAGCAACTACAGGGCCCATGGGGACATTCAGTACTTC.

Remarks on this clone: Mismatch with germline at one junction end may stem from a read error. This chain connects TRBV7-7 to TRBJ2-3; a weak D match, TRBD1 (5 bases). The CDR3 totals 13 residues. Germline V gene sequence: CDR1 SSHAT, CDR2 FNYEAQ (reference sequence). Here the CDR3 DNA reads TGTGCTAGCAGCTTAGGGGCGGCAGATACGCAGTATTTT. It specifies CASSLGAADTQYF.

A single count supports this clone. This chain joins TRBV4-2 and TRBJ2-1; D ambiguous. Germline CDR1 and CDR2: LGHNA and YNFKEQ. V lost 0 bases, J lost 9 bases, and 15 bases lay in between. The CDR3 has 15 amino acids. As DNA, the CDR3 is TGTGCCAGCAGCCAAGATCCCGGTTTCGTGGGTGAGCAGTTCTTC. The encoded protein is CASSQDPGFVGEQFF.

This chain links TRBV6-1 with TRBJ1-1; TRBD1 is a possible D gene (5 bases). Germline assignment: CDR1 MNHNS and CDR2 SASEGT. The CDR3 totals 14 residues. V lost 5 bases and J 4 bases, leaving 14 bases between the germline ends. This CDR3 is CASSSPEGLTEAFF. Written as DNA, the CDR3 is TGTGCCAGCAGTTCCCCGGAGGGACTCACTGAAGCTTTCTTT.

The CDR3 DNA reads TGCAGCGTTGTGGTGGTAGCAGGGTTAGGTACGCAGTATTTT. Protein: CSVVVVAGLGTQYF. The chain recombines TRBV29-1 with TRBJ2-3; tentatively, D is TRBD1 (5 bases). V lost 4 bases and J 8 bases, leaving 19 bases between the germline ends. CDR1 and CDR2 from the germline V gene are SQVTM and ANQGSEA. There are 14 residues in the CDR3.

V usage is TRBV5-1 and J usage is TRBJ1-3; D gene ambiguous. The germline V gene has CDR1 SGHRS and CDR2 YFSETQ. The CDR3 is 14 residues long. V lost 0 bases and J lost 2, with 6 bases in between. The CDR3 bases are TGCGCCAGCAGCTTGGTATCGGCTGGAAACACCATATATTTT. Amino acid sequence: CASSLVSAGNTIYF.

This chain links TRBV4-1 with TRBJ1-1; D might be TRBD1 (6 bases). Germline V gene data show CDR1 as MGHRA and CDR2 as YSYEKL. The CDR3 loop spans 15 amino acids. V was trimmed by 3 bases and J by 6 bases, leaving 17 bases between them. CDR3 nucleotide sequence: TGCGCCAGCAGCCAGAGCCCACAGGGTGAGGCTGAAGCTTTCTTT. Translating gives CASSQSPQGEAEAFF.

The genes are TRBV6-1 and TRBJ1-1; tentatively, D is TRBD1 (6 bases). Per germline, CDR1 MNHNS and CDR2 SASEGT. The length of the CDR3 is 14 residues. V was trimmed by 8 bases and J by 3 bases, leaving 16 bases between them. The chain's CDR3 is CASEASGADTEAFF. In DNA, the CDR3 is TGTGCCAGCGAGGCGTCAGGGGCGGACACTGAAGCTTTCTTT.

This CDR3 is CASSRSTGANTEAFF. CDR3 nucleotides: TGTGCCAGCAGCCGATCGACAGGGGCGAACACTGAAGCTTTCTTT. The chain has TRBV14 and TRBJ1-1, with 8 bases lining up with TRBD1. Looked up from germline, CDR1 is SGHDN and CDR2 is FVKESK. CDR3 length equals 15 residues. V gave up 4 bases and J gave up 1 base; unmatched junction bases: 5.

The rearrangement uses TRBV19 and TRBJ2-7; no clear D gene. V was trimmed by 5 bases and J by 2 bases, leaving 13 bases between them. The CDR3 length is 14 residues. The germline V gene has CDR1 LNHDA and CDR2 SQIVND (reference sequence). DNA for the CDR3: TGTGCCAGTAGTCCCCAAAGGACCACCTACGAGCAGTACTTC. Protein sequence: CASSPQRTTYEQYF.

The chain has TRBV10-3 and TRBJ2-1; the D is unclear. This CDR3 region has 13 residues. Germline V gives CDR1 ENHRY, CDR2 SYGVKD. V lost 0 bases and J 6 bases, leaving 6 bases between the germline ends. The CDR3, as DNA: TGTGCCATCAGTGAGTCACTACCCAATGAGCAGTTCTTC. Translation gives CAISESLPNEQFF.

This chain links TRBV29-1 with TRBJ2-7; D call uncertain. The CDR3 spans 12 residues. The V and J ends lost 7 bases and 2 bases respectively, with 12 bases between them. The V gene's germline CDR1 is SQVTM and CDR2 ANQGSEA. The CDR3 sequence: CSGADTPYEQYF. The CDR3 DNA sequence: TGCAGCGGTGCCGACACCCCCTACGAGCAGTACTTC.

V is TRBV9 and J is TRBJ2-2, with D tentatively TRBD2 (6 bases). Germline values: CDR1 SGDLS, CDR2 YYNGEE. Trimming stripped 0 bases from V and 2 bases from J, with 14 bases between. This CDR3 region has 17 residues. CDR3 loop: CASSVGWGGSNTGELFF. The CDR3 coding sequence is TGTGCCAGCAGCGTAGGATGGGGAGGATCAAACACCGGGGAGCTGTTTTTT.

V gene TRBV4-1 combines with J gene TRBJ2-5, with D unresolved. The germline V gene has CDR1 MGHRA and CDR2 YSYEKL. CDR3 size: 14 residues. Trimming cost V 3 bases and J 4 bases, with 12 bases left between them. CDR3 nucleotide sequence: TGCGCCAGCAGCCAGGCATGGGTAGGAGAGACCCAGTACTTC. It encodes CASSQAWVGETQYF.

The chain employs TRBV7-2 and TRBJ1-6; D is undetermined. This CDR3 comprises 16 residues. From germline, CDR1 is SGHTA and CDR2 FQGNSA. V lost 1 base, J lost 8 bases, and 15 bases lay in between. The DNA for the CDR3 is TGTGCCAGCAGCTTAGGTTTGCAGTCTGGGTATTCACCCCTCCACTTT. Its translation: CASSLGLQSGYSPLHF.

The V call is TRBV7-2, the J call TRBJ2-1, with 10 bases aligning to TRBD2. Germline CDR1 and CDR2: SGHTA and FQGNSA. J lost 7 bases, V lost 1 base, and 4 bases had no gene match. This CDR3 comprises 15 residues. The CDR3 DNA is TGTGCCAGCAGCTTAGAGCGGGGGGGCCCAAATGAGCAGTTCTTC. It encodes CASSLERGGPNEQFF. Full variable domain (remainder filled in from reference TRBV7-2 and TRBJ2-1): GAGVSQSPSNKVTEKGKDVELRCDPISGHTALYWYRQSLGQGLEFLIYFQGNSAPDKSGLPSDRFSAERTGGSVSTLTIQRTQQEDSAVYLCASSLERGGPNEQFFGPGTRLTVL.

This chain joins TRBV6-5 and TRBJ1-1, with D unresolved. CDR1 and CDR2 from the germline V gene are MNHEY and SVGAGI. The CDR3 is made up of 12 amino acids. V dropped 7 bases and J dropped 0 bases, with 6 bases sitting between them. The CDR3 DNA sequence: TGTGCCAGCATGCAGTTGAACACTGAAGCTTTCTTT. Its protein product is CASMQLNTEAFF.

This clone was seen only once. This sequence joins TRBV21-1 and TRBJ1-1; TRBD1 is the table's D call, not checked against the DNA. TRBV21-1 is tagged as a pseudogene. CDR3 size: 15 residues. CDR3 protein: CASSGTDPGSTEAFF. In DNA, the CDR3 is TGTGCCAGCAGCGGGACAGACCCGGGGAGCACTGAAGCTTTCTTT.